This T cell receptor (beta chain) is drawn from a study of T-cell memory formation after mild COVID-19. Study-level findings and limits: CD4/CD8 balance held among clones contracting day 15 to 85, and later expanders leaned CD4+.

The CDR3 is 12 amino acids. Trimming pared 2 bases from V and 7 bases from J, leaving 10 bases between. From germline, CDR1 is SGHRS and CDR2 YFSETQ. About this clonotype itself: The antigen remains undetermined.

TCRdb called the 5' RACE reads again in MiXCR, with one record for every CDR3 protein. The sample comprises more than 200,000 distinct CDR3 sequences, approximately 16% of which are singletons, and 3.5% rests with the top ten. V and J are TRBV5-1 and TRBJ2-7; D might be TRBD2 (6 bases). The source is a man aged 18 to 35 who had mild COVID-19 (a few samples of this study predate the infection). Cell type and time point are not known. The material sequenced was PBMCs or a T cell subset sorted from them (not recorded which). Here the CDR3 DNA reads TGCGCCAGCAGCTTAGGAGGGCGTGAGCAGTACTTC. This encodes CASSLGGREQYF.